Listed below are T cell receptor beta chains from one sample, sequenced in a study of regulatory T cells in long-lasting Graves disease. TCRdb reprocessed the multiplex PCR reads with MiXCR, giving one entry per CDR3 protein. This sample has 400,000 to 600,000 distinct CDR3 sequences, with around a fifth found just once. The source was peripheral blood mononuclear cells (PBMCs), collected when the disease was refractory, from a patient treated with antithyroid drugs. These receptors were collected from a female donor with Graves disease. The CDR3 runs from the conserved cysteine through the conserved F or W. The order of the fields is clone size, J gene, D gene, V gene, CDR3 protein, CDR3 DNA. D genes are given only for firm matches. Expanded clones are given a class, and other clones once, few, many or no size at all.

abundance: many; j_gene: TRBJ1-1; d_gene: .; v_gene: TRBV19; CDR3aa: CASSIVPRDTEAFF; CDR3nt: TGTGCCAGTAGTATAGTTCCCAGGGACACTGAAGCTTTCTTT
abundance: few; j_gene: TRBJ2-7; d_gene: TRBD2; v_gene: TRBV6-1; CDR3aa: CASSRTSNEQYF; CDR3nt: TGTGCCAGCAGCAGGACTAGCAACGAGCAGTACTTC
abundance: few; j_gene: TRBJ1-3; d_gene: .; v_gene: TRBV20-1; CDR3aa: CSARFPGQSSGNTIYF; CDR3nt: TGCAGTGCTAGATTCCCCGGACAGAGCTCTGGAAACACCATATATTTT
abundance: .; j_gene: TRBJ1-5; d_gene: .; v_gene: TRBV30; CDR3aa: CAWSVPGAPNQPQHF; CDR3nt: TGTGCCTGGAGTGTTCCGGGGGCCCCCAATCAGCCCCAGCATTTT
abundance: few; j_gene: TRBJ2-2; d_gene: .; v_gene: TRBV7-9; CDR3aa: CASSHQSGELFF; CDR3nt: TGTGCCAGCAGCCACCAATCCGGGGAGCTGTTTTTT
abundance: .; j_gene: TRBJ2-2; d_gene: .; v_gene: TRBV6-1; CDR3aa: CASSLQGPTGELFF; CDR3nt: TGTGCCAGCAGCTTACAGGGACCCACCGGGGAGCTGTTTTTT
abundance: few; j_gene: TRBJ2-7; d_gene: TRBD2; v_gene: TRBV29-1; CDR3aa: CSVFRTSGNEQYF; CDR3nt: TGCAGCGTTTTTAGGACTAGCGGGAACGAGCAGTACTTC
abundance: many; j_gene: TRBJ2-5; d_gene: TRBD2; v_gene: TRBV19; CDR3aa: CASTIGGGRANLETQYF; CDR3nt: TGTGCCAGTACCATCGGTGGCGGGAGGGCCAATTTAGAGACCCAGTACTTC
abundance: .; j_gene: TRBJ2-7; d_gene: .; v_gene: TRBV25-1; CDR3aa: CTSSEFAGGQEQYF; CDR3nt: TGTACCAGCAGTGAATTTGCAGGGGGGCAAGAGCAGTACTTC
abundance: many; j_gene: TRBJ1-1; d_gene: TRBD1; v_gene: TRBV5-1; CDR3aa: CASRVTGVNTEAFF; CDR3nt: TGCGCCAGCAGAGTGACAGGGGTAAACACTGAAGCTTTCTTT
abundance: few; j_gene: TRBJ1-1; d_gene: .; v_gene: TRBV7-2; CDR3aa: CASSPGSKTEAFF; CDR3nt: TGTGCCAGCAGCCCGGGGTCGAAGACTGAAGCTTTCTTT
abundance: many; j_gene: TRBJ1-2; d_gene: .; v_gene: TRBV28; CDR3aa: CASRAFVGYTF; CDR3nt: TGTGCCAGCAGGGCCTTTGTGGGCTACACCTTC
abundance: many; j_gene: TRBJ1-4; d_gene: .; v_gene: TRBV3-1; CDR3aa: CASSQDRFSNEKLFF; CDR3nt: TGTGCCAGCAGCCAAGACAGGTTCTCCAATGAAAAACTGTTTTTT
abundance: .; j_gene: TRBJ1-1; d_gene: .; v_gene: TRBV19; CDR3aa: CASKVERTEAFF; CDR3nt: TGTGCCAGTAAAGTCGAACGCACTGAAGCTTTCTTT
abundance: many; j_gene: TRBJ2-7; d_gene: TRBD1; v_gene: TRBV28; CDR3aa: CASSFTGQGAREQYF; CDR3nt: TGTGCCAGCAGTTTCACAGGACAGGGGGCGAGGGAGCAGTACTTC
abundance: .; j_gene: TRBJ2-2; d_gene: .; v_gene: TRBV27; CDR3aa: CASSVTAVEGTGELFF; CDR3nt: TGTGCCAGCAGTGTTACCGCGGTTGAAGGGACCGGGGAGCTGTTTTTT
abundance: few; j_gene: TRBJ1-5; d_gene: TRBD1; v_gene: TRBV7-2; CDR3aa: CASSSAGGTEPQHF; CDR3nt: TGTGCCAGCAGCTCAGCAGGGGGCACCGAGCCCCAGCATTTT
abundance: many; j_gene: TRBJ2-5; d_gene: .; v_gene: TRBV2; CDR3aa: CASAQGSYVQETQYF; CDR3nt: TGTGCGAGCGCCCAGGGATCGTATGTCCAAGAGACCCAGTACTTC
abundance: many; j_gene: TRBJ2-5; d_gene: .; v_gene: TRBV5-5; CDR3aa: CASSRIAGSGETQYF; CDR3nt: TGTGCCAGCAGCCGGATCGCAGGGTCGGGGGAGACCCAGTACTTC
abundance: many; j_gene: TRBJ1-6; d_gene: .; v_gene: TRBV27; CDR3aa: CASSFGVGSPLHF; CDR3nt: TGTGCCAGCAGTTTCGGGGTGGGTTCACCCCTCCACTTT
abundance: .; j_gene: TRBJ1-1; d_gene: .; v_gene: TRBV30; CDR3aa: CAWSRGADTEAFF; CDR3nt: TGTGCCTGGAGTAGGGGGGCGGACACTGAAGCTTTCTTT
abundance: many; j_gene: TRBJ2-5; d_gene: .; v_gene: TRBV7-2; CDR3aa: CASSLAPIQETQYF; CDR3nt: TGTGCCAGCAGCTTAGCGCCCATACAAGAGACCCAGTACTTC
abundance: .; j_gene: TRBJ2-1; d_gene: TRBD1; v_gene: TRBV7-9; CDR3aa: CASSFPRDRSSYNEQFF; CDR3nt: TGTGCCAGCAGCTTCCCGCGGGACAGGTCTTCCTACAATGAGCAGTTCTTC
abundance: .; j_gene: TRBJ1-1; d_gene: TRBD1; v_gene: TRBV7-3; CDR3aa: CASSLTRDSEAFF; CDR3nt: TGTGCCAGCAGCTTAACTCGGGACAGTGAAGCTTTCTTT
abundance: many; j_gene: TRBJ1-5; d_gene: TRBD1; v_gene: TRBV2; CDR3aa: CASSEAGQGGQPQHF; CDR3nt: TGTGCCAGCAGTGAAGCGGGGCAGGGGGGTCAGCCCCAGCATTTT
abundance: .; j_gene: TRBJ1-1; d_gene: TRBD1; v_gene: TRBV14; CDR3aa: CASSQEAGDRTHQDTEAFF; CDR3nt: TGTGCCAGCAGCCAGGAGGCCGGGGACAGGACCCATCAAGACACTGAAGCTTTCTTT
abundance: .; j_gene: TRBJ1-1; d_gene: TRBD1; v_gene: TRBV6-2/TRBV6-3; CDR3aa: CASSEKIRGRDTEAFF; CDR3nt: TGTGCCAGCAGCGAAAAGATCAGGGGGCGTGACACTGAAGCTTTCTTT
abundance: many; j_gene: TRBJ1-6; d_gene: .; v_gene: TRBV12-3/TRBV12-4; CDR3aa: CASSLRGRSPLHF; CDR3nt: TGTGCCAGCAGTTTGCGGGGGCGCTCACCCCTCCACTTT
abundance: many; j_gene: TRBJ2-5; d_gene: TRBD1; v_gene: TRBV24-1; CDR3aa: CATSGTGGKETQYF; CDR3nt: TGTGCCACCAGTGGGACAGGGGGAAAAGAGACCCAGTACTTC
abundance: few; j_gene: TRBJ1-5; d_gene: .; v_gene: TRBV24-1; CDR3aa: CATSAGYVNQPQHF; CDR3nt: TGTGCCACCAGCGCGGGGTACGTCAATCAGCCCCAGCATTTT
abundance: many; j_gene: TRBJ1-4; d_gene: .; v_gene: TRBV15; CDR3aa: CATSRDGGWEKLFF; CDR3nt: TGTGCCACCAGCAGAGATGGGGGTTGGGAAAAACTGTTTTTT
abundance: many; j_gene: TRBJ1-6; d_gene: .; v_gene: TRBV11-2; CDR3aa: CASSLDEDGIYNSPLHF; CDR3nt: TGTGCCAGCAGCTTAGATGAGGACGGGATCTATAATTCACCCCTCCACTTT
abundance: .; j_gene: TRBJ2-2; d_gene: .; v_gene: TRBV7-2; CDR3aa: CASSLVGVGQNTGELFF; CDR3nt: TGTGCCAGCAGCTTGGTGGGAGTAGGGCAAAACACCGGGGAGCTGTTTTTT
abundance: .; j_gene: TRBJ2-3; d_gene: .; v_gene: TRBV10-3; CDR3aa: CAIKSQGRTDTQYF; CDR3nt: TGTGCCATCAAATCACAGGGTCGCACAGATACGCAGTATTTT
abundance: .; j_gene: TRBJ2-2; d_gene: TRBD1; v_gene: TRBV7-6; CDR3aa: CASSRSQGRDTGELFF; CDR3nt: TGTGCCAGCAGCCGCTCACAGGGGCGGGACACCGGGGAGCTGTTTTTT
abundance: .; j_gene: TRBJ2-7; d_gene: .; v_gene: TRBV7-9; CDR3aa: CASSLSPQGRIYEQYF; CDR3nt: TGTGCCAGCAGCTTATCCCCACAGGGTCGTATCTACGAGCAGTACTTC
abundance: many; j_gene: TRBJ2-5; d_gene: .; v_gene: TRBV27; CDR3aa: CASSLAGAQETQYF; CDR3nt: TGTGCCAGCAGTTTAGCGGGGGCCCAAGAGACCCAGTACTTC
abundance: many; j_gene: TRBJ2-7; d_gene: .; v_gene: TRBV11-1; CDR3aa: CASSGARAEYEQYF; CDR3nt: TGTGCCAGCAGCGGGGCCAGGGCTGAGTACGAGCAGTACTTC
abundance: .; j_gene: TRBJ1-6; d_gene: .; v_gene: TRBV7-2; CDR3aa: CASSPVRQSSYNSPLHF; CDR3nt: TGTGCCAGCAGCCCAGTCCGGCAAAGCTCCTATAATTCACCCCTCCACTTT
abundance: .; j_gene: TRBJ2-7; d_gene: TRBD2; v_gene: TRBV9; CDR3aa: CASSVGGGDPYEQYF; CDR3nt: TGTGCCAGCAGCGTAGGCGGGGGAGACCCCTACGAGCAGTACTTC
abundance: many; j_gene: TRBJ1-2; d_gene: TRBD1; v_gene: TRBV12-3/TRBV12-4; CDR3aa: CASRASTGDYGYTF; CDR3nt: TGTGCCAGCAGGGCCTCGACAGGGGACTATGGCTACACCTTC
abundance: once; j_gene: TRBJ2-3; d_gene: TRBD2; v_gene: TRBV5-1; CDR3aa: CASTTGTTSTDTQYF; CDR3nt: TGCGCCAGCACGACCGGGACTACGAGCACAGATACGCAGTATTTT